Below are 8 T cell receptor beta chains sequenced from a single sample in a study of neoadjuvant anti-PD-1 for oral cavity cancer. Here immunoSEQ multiplex PCR was the method, and the copy in TCRdb shows in-frame clones only, minus some. The sample records under 6,000 clones, approximately 60% being singletons. Stated time point: after neoadjuvant nivolumab, at surgical resection. Sequences were derived from tumor tissue, sampled after nivolumab (anti-PD-1) treatment. The receptors were gathered from a person aged 35-79 years with oral cavity squamous cell carcinoma.

In DNA, the CDR3 is TGTGCCAGCAGTTCGCGTACGGGGGTGGCTTTCTTT. It specifies CASSSRTGVAFF. This chain links TRBV27 with TRBJ1-1; D may be TRBD1 (5 bases). The germline V gene encodes CDR1 MNHEY and CDR2 SMNVEV (reference sequence). V gave up 4 bases and J gave up 11 bases, with 14 bases separating them. This CDR3 contains 12 residues.

The CDR3 protein is CSARDLQTQYF. In nucleotides, the CDR3 is TGCAGTGCTAGAGATCTTCAGACCCAGTACTTC. The chain combines TRBV20-1 with TRBJ2-5, with D hard to call. Deletions cut 0 bases from V and 6 bases from J, with 5 bases between. The length of the CDR3 is 11 residues. CDR1 and CDR2 from the germline V gene are DFQATT and SNEGSKA (reference sequence).

The V call is TRBV4-1, the J call TRBJ2-5; 11 bases are a match to TRBD1. CDR3 length: 15 amino acids. The germline CDR1 and CDR2 sequences are MGHRA and YSYEKL. The junction had 4 bases not matched to a gene; V was cut back by 2 bases and J by 5 bases. In DNA, the CDR3 is TGCGCCAGCAGCCAAATGGACAGGGGGCTGGAGACCCAGTACTTC. This codes for CASSQMDRGLETQYF.

V usage is TRBV30 and J usage is TRBJ1-5; D remains unclear. The V end was cut by 1 base, the J end by 0 bases, with 7 bases between. The V gene's germline CDR1 is GTSNPN and CDR2 SVGIG (reference sequence). The CDR3 loop spans 14 amino acids. CDR3: CAWSGIGSNQPQHF. The CDR3 DNA reads as TGTGCCTGGAGTGGGATCGGTAGCAATCAGCCCCAGCATTTT.

This sequence joins TRBV30 and TRBJ2-5; D perhaps matches TRBD1 (6 bases). There are 14 residues in the CDR3. Germline CDR1 GTSNPN, CDR2 SVGIG (reference sequence). The germline V and J ends were trimmed by 3 bases and 5 bases, with 16 bases remaining between them. The CDR3 DNA is TGTGCCTGGAGCCAAAAGGGGGTCTGGGAGACCCAGTACTTC. Translated, it gives CAWSQKGVWETQYF.

The chain joins TRBV28 to TRBJ1-4; the match to TRBD1 covers 8 bases. The germline gives CDR1 MDHEN, CDR2 SYDVKM. V lost 6 bases to trimming and J lost 8 bases; unmatched junction nucleotides: 8. This CDR3 is 14 amino acids long. The CDR3 protein is CASRPSGGMEKLFF. DNA for the CDR3: TGTGCCAGCAGGCCTTCAGGGGGCATGGAAAAACTGTTTTTT.

This clone was found a few times. The chain is built from TRBV7-9 and TRBJ1-1, with TRBD1 identical over 7 bases. The V gene's germline CDR1 is SEHNR and CDR2 FQNEAQ (reference sequence). CDR3 length equals 13 residues. J lost 7 bases, V lost 2 bases, and 4 bases had no gene match. The CDR3 sequence is CASSLTTGSEAFF. The CDR3 DNA is TGTGCCAGCAGCTTAACGACAGGGAGTGAAGCTTTCTTT.

This clone was observed a handful of times. The chain recombines TRBV9 with TRBJ1-2; D might be TRBD1 (6 bases). CDR1 is SGDLS and CDR2 is YYNGEE in the germline V gene. V was pared by 0 bases and J by 6 bases, with 15 bases between. The CDR3 totals 15 residues. For the CDR3, the DNA is TGTGCCAGCAGCGTAGTTGTTGAGGGGGATGATGGCTACACCTTC. Translation gives CASSVVVEGDDGYTF.